These T cell receptor beta chains were read from a single sample in a study of T cell responses to AZD1222 COVID-19 vaccine. Profiled with immunoSEQ multiplex PCR; TCRdb holds only in-frame clones, not every one. The sample lists 110,000 to 150,000 clones, about 93% occurring once. The material was peripheral blood, obtained on day 0 of AZD1222 vaccination. The receptors come from an adult in good health. Each CDR3 is given with its conserved first and last residue. A D gene is named only where the DNA matches it firmly. The size entry is marked missing in some rows and otherwise reads once, few, many or a size class.

V gene	J gene	D gene	clone size	CDR3 DNA	CDR3 protein
TRBV29-1	TRBJ1-2	TRBD1	-	TGCAGCGTTGAAGAACTTCCGGGACAGGGGCACGGCTACACCTTC	CSVEELPGQGHGYTF
TRBV5-1	TRBJ2-7	TRBD1	-	TGCGCCAGCAGAGCAGGGACAGGAAAGGAGCAGTACTTC	CASRAGTGKEQYF
TRBV6-5	TRBJ2-7	TRBD1	-	TGTGCCAGCAGTAGGACAGGGCAAACCTACGAGCAGTACTTC	CASSRTGQTYEQYF
TRBV10-1	TRBJ1-1	TRBD1	-	TGCGCCAGCAGTGCCCCGGGACAGGGCCCCACTGAAGCTTTCTTT	CASSAPGQGPTEAFF
TRBV4-1	TRBJ1-2	-	-	TGCGCCAGCAGCCCCCTATCCGGGGGGCTCGGTAACTATGGCTACACCTTC	CASSPLSGGLGNYGYTF
TRBV21-1	TRBJ2-7	-	-	TGTGCCAGCAGCAAAGACCTTTCTACGAGCGGGAACTACGAGCAGTACTTC	CASSKDLSTSGNYEQYF
TRBV3-1/TRBV3-2	TRBJ2-1	TRBD2	-	TGTGCCAGCAGCCGCGTACTAGCGGGAGGGTACAATGAGCAGTTCTTC	CASSRVLAGGYNEQFF
TRBV27	TRBJ2-7	-	-	TGTGCCAGCAGTTGGGGCAGGTCGTACGAGCAGTACTTC	CASSWGRSYEQYF
TRBV19	TRBJ2-7	TRBD2	-	TGTGCCAGTAGTATGGAAACTAGCGGGGGAACCTACGAGCAGTACTTC	CASSMETSGGTYEQYF
TRBV19	TRBJ1-1	-	-	TGTGCCAGTAGTATCAGGGGACTGGATATGAACACTGAAGCTTTCTTT	CASSIRGLDMNTEAFF
TRBV5-4	TRBJ2-7	-	-	TGTGCCAGCAGCTTGGAAAACAGGGATATGGAGTACGAGCAGTACTTC	CASSLENRDMEYEQYF
TRBV4-1	TRBJ2-1	-	-	TGCGCCAGCAGCCAAGACGGGACTTATGAGCAGTTCTTC	CASSQDGTYEQFF
TRBV11-2	TRBJ1-3	-	-	TGTGCCAGCAGCTTATACGATCCCGAAGACACCATATATTTT	CASSLYDPEDTIYF
TRBV3-1/TRBV3-2	TRBJ2-2	-	-	TGTGCCAGCAGCCAAGTCTCCTTAGGCGGAGAAAACACCGGGGAGCTGTTTTTT	CASSQVSLGGENTGELFF
TRBV7-7	TRBJ1-5	-	-	TGTGCTAGCAGCTTAGCGTCCGATCAGCCCCAGCATTTT	CASSLASDQPQHF
TRBV10-3	TRBJ2-2	-	-	TGTGCCATCAAAGCGGGTGGGAACACCGGGGAGCTGTTTTTT	CAIKAGGNTGELFF
TRBV6-1	TRBJ1-6	-	-	TGTGCCAGCTTGTTTGAGTATAATTCACCCCTCCACTTT	CASLFEYNSPLHF
TRBV19	TRBJ2-2	TRBD1	-	TGTGCCAGTGAAGAGACAGGGGAAATTGGCGGGGAGCTGTTTTTT	CASEETGEIGGELFF
TRBV19	TRBJ1-5	-	-	TGTGCCAGTAGTTCCGGACCCAGCAATCAGCCCCAGCATTTT	CASSSGPSNQPQHF
TRBV10-3	TRBJ1-6	-	-	TGTGCCTCCTCCCGGGACTCCTCAGTTCGTTCACCCCTCCACTTT	CASSRDSSVRSPLHF
TRBV19	TRBJ1-1	-	-	TGTGCCAGTAGTCCCCTACAGGAACCGGGCGCTGAAGCTTTCTTT	CASSPLQEPGAEAFF
TRBV7-9	TRBJ2-3	-	-	TGTGCCAGCAGCCCATTAGATACGCAGTATTTT	CASSPLDTQYF
TRBV28	TRBJ1-2	-	-	TGTGCCAGCAGCCTGGACACGAACTATGGCTACACCTTC	CASSLDTNYGYTF
TRBV20-1	TRBJ1-5	-	-	TGCAGTGCTAGTTTTAGGGGCAATCAGCCCCAGCATTTT	CSASFRGNQPQHF
TRBV9	TRBJ1-4	-	-	TGTGCCAGCAGCGTGACAGTTTCTGGTGAAAAACTGTTTTTT	CASSVTVSGEKLFF
TRBV11-2	TRBJ2-1	-	-	TGTGCCAGCAGCTTAGCGGGACGATACAATGAGCAGTTCTTC	CASSLAGRYNEQFF
TRBV30	TRBJ2-2	TRBD2	-	TGTGCCTGGAGCCTTCTAGCGGGGAGCGACACCGGGGAGCTGTTTTTT	CAWSLLAGSDTGELFF
TRBV6-5	TRBJ1-4	-	-	TGTGCCAGCAGCCCCTCACGTGAAAAACTGTTTTTT	CASSPSREKLFF
TRBV3-1/TRBV3-2	TRBJ1-1	-	-	TGTGCCAGCGGGCGGCGCCTCCAACAGGCTGAAGCTTTCTTT	CASGRRLQQAEAFF
TRBV27	TRBJ1-4	-	once	TGTGCCAGCAGGAACGCAGGGTTGAGGAATGAAAAACTGTTTTTT	CASRNAGLRNEKLFF
TRBV13	TRBJ2-2	-	-	TGTGCCAGCAGCTTAAGGGATATGAACACCGGGGAGCTGTTTTTT	CASSLRDMNTGELFF
TRBV5-1	TRBJ1-1	-	-	TGCGCCAGCAGCTTGGGCGGGGTGAACACTGAAGCTTTCTTT	CASSLGGVNTEAFF
TRBV6-1	TRBJ1-5	TRBD1	-	TGTGCCAGCAGTGCACAACAGACAGGGGTTCGGCAGCCCCAGCATTTT	CASSAQQTGVRQPQHF
TRBV5-4	TRBJ1-1	-	once	TGTGCCAGCAGCAAAGGACAGCTGAACACTGAAGCTTTCTTT	CASSKGQLNTEAFF
TRBV29-1	TRBJ1-4	-	-	TGCAGCGTTGCCCAGGGCCTTATGGAAAAACTGTTTTTT	CSVAQGLMEKLFF
TRBV7-9	TRBJ2-7	TRBD1	-	TGTGCCAGCAGCTTCAATCACAGGGGGCATACCTACGAGCAGTACTTC	CASSFNHRGHTYEQYF
TRBV29-1	TRBJ2-5	TRBD2	-	TGCAGCGTTCTTGGACTAGCGGGAGAGACCCAGTACTTC	CSVLGLAGETQYF
TRBV5-6	TRBJ2-3	-	-	TGTGCCAGCAGCTGGGGACGGACAGATACGCAGTATTTT	CASSWGRTDTQYF
TRBV28	TRBJ2-1	-	-	-	CASSSSGQRIVNEQFF
TRBV30	TRBJ2-7	-	-	TGTGCCTGGAGTCCGGACCGCCCCTCCTACGAGCAGTACTTC	CAWSPDRPSYEQYF
TRBV10-3	TRBJ1-1	-	-	TGTGCCATCAGTGGACGGGCGAGAACTGAAGCTTTCTTT	CAISGRARTEAFF
TRBV9	TRBJ2-3	TRBD2	-	TGTGCCAGTGGGCTAGCGGAAAACACAGATACGCAGTATTTT	CASGLAENTDTQYF
TRBV5-4	TRBJ1-2	TRBD1	once	TGTGCCAGCAGCTTGGTGGGACAGTTCTATGGCTACACCTTC	CASSLVGQFYGYTF
TRBV28	TRBJ1-5	TRBD1	-	TGTGCCAGCAGTTACCCGACAGGGTTTGGTCAGCCCCAGCATTTT	CASSYPTGFGQPQHF
TRBV7-9	TRBJ2-7	TRBD2	-	TGTGCCAGCAGCTCCCTAGCGGACACACACTACGAGCAGTACTTC	CASSSLADTHYEQYF
TRBV24-1	TRBJ2-3	-	-	TGTGCCACCAGTGAAGACCGGGACGCCACAGATACGCAGTATTTT	CATSEDRDATDTQYF
TRBV5-1	TRBJ2-3	TRBD2	-	TGCGCCAGCAGCTTGGCTTTACAGGGTCGGGTAGCGGGACCTAGCACAGATACGCAGTATTTT	CASSLALQGRVAGPSTDTQYF
TRBV6-5	TRBJ1-4	TRBD1	-	TGTGCCAGCAGCTCGACAGGGGGCTATGAAAAACTGTTTTTT	CASSSTGGYEKLFF
TRBV28	TRBJ1-3	-	-	TGTGCCAGCAGTTTTAGTACGGCCATGGGAAACACCATATATTTT	CASSFSTAMGNTIYF
TRBV7-8	TRBJ2-5	-	-	TGTGCCAGCAGCTTATTTAGGTCGGGGCCTCAAGAGACCCAGTACTTC	CASSLFRSGPQETQYF
TRBV5-6	TRBJ1-1	-	-	TGTGCCAGCAGCTTCGAAAGGAACACTGAAGCTTTCTTT	CASSFERNTEAFF
TRBV29-1	TRBJ1-1	-	-	TGCAGCGTTGGTACTGAAGCTTTCTTT	CSVGTEAFF
TRBV5-1	TRBJ2-1	TRBD2	-	TGCGCCAGCAGCTTCCAAAGACTAGCGCATGAGCAGTTCTTC	CASSFQRLAHEQFF
TRBV4-1	TRBJ2-2	TRBD1	-	TGCGCCAGCAGCTCAGACCGGGACAGGGGGCCCACCGGGGAGCTGTTTTTT	CASSSDRDRGPTGELFF
TRBV19	TRBJ1-3	-	-	TGTGCCAGTAGTTCGGGAAGCGGGACGGTCTTCTCTGGAAACACCATATATTTT	CASSSGSGTVFSGNTIYF